The source of this T cell receptor beta chain is a study of blood T cell repertoires in COVID-19. Study at large: Samples of COVID-19 (acute and convalescent) were obtained from the United States, Italy and Spain. T cells, B-cell-depleted T cells, or PBMCs provided the cDNA or gDNA that served as material.

Data came from immunoSEQ multiplex PCR; TCRdb stores just in-frame clones and leaves some out. This table holds about 260,000 clones, approximately 86% found once. The material sequenced was peripheral blood. This receptor was taken from a human donor in a cohort sampled during active COVID-19.

The CDR3 loop is CASSPARGLYQPQHF. In DNA form, the CDR3 reads TGTGCCAGCAGTCCCGCCCGGGGATTGTATCAGCCCCAGCATTTT. The rearrangement links TRBV28 to TRBJ1-5, with D unclear. Germline V gives CDR1 MDHEN, CDR2 SYDVKM. V lost 5 bases and J 5 bases, leaving 16 bases between the germline ends. The CDR3 extends over 15 amino acids.